The clone carrying this T cell receptor beta chain came up many times. The source of the sample is a study of T cells after yellow fever vaccination. Study-level information: Fractions of limited cellularity were prepared by means of SMART-Seq v4 Ultra Low Input. The study, taken as a whole, reports: Clonotypes shared by both compartments, CD4 and CD8, made up a small share. Booster sampling recovered most clones from primary vaccination (approximately 97% CD4, approximately 90% CD8).

TCRdb ran MiXCR on the 5' RACE reads and lists one entry per CDR3 protein. The top ten clones hold 20% to 25% of a sample with some 80,000 distinct CDR3 sequences, less than 15% of them seen once. The CDR3 consists of 15 residues. Germline V CDR1 and CDR2: DFQATT, SNEGSKA (reference sequence). Trimming removed 4 bases from V and 0 bases from J, with 13 bases in between. The sequence derives from a man aged 18 to 30 who received the YFV17D yellow fever vaccine. This rearrangement joins TRBV20-1 to TRBJ2-1; D tentatively reads TRBD1 or TRBD2 (5 bases each). Sequencing used CD8+ T cells not binding an NS4B(214-222) dextramer, sorted from PBMCs, obtained 21 days after the first yellow fever vaccination. The CDR3 DNA reads TGCAGTGCTACCTCATGGGGGAGCTCCTACAATGAGCAGTTCTTC. Translating it yields CSATSWGSSYNEQFF.